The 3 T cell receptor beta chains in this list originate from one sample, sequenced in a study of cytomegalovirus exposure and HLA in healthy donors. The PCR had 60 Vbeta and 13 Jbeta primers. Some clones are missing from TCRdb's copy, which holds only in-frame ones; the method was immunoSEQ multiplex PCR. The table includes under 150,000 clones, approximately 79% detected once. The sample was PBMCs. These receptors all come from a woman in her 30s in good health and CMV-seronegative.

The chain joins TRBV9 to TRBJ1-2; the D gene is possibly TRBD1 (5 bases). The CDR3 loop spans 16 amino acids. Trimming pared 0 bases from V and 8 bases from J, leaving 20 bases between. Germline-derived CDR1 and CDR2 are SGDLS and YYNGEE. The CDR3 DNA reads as TGTGCCAGCAGCGTAGGCGGAGGCGGGACGGCGGAAGGCTACACCTTC. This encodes CASSVGGGGTAEGYTF.

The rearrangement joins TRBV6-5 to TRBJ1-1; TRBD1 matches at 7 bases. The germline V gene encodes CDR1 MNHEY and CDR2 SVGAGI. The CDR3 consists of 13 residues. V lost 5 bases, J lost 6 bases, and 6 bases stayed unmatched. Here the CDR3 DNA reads TGTGCCAGCAGTGAACAGGGGTTCGCTGAAGCTTTCTTT. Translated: CASSEQGFAEAFF.

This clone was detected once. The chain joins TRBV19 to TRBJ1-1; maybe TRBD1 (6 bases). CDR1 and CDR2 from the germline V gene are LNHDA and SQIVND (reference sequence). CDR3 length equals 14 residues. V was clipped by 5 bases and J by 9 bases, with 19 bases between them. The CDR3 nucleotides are TGTGCCAGTAGTTTGAAAGGGGACAAAGGTAAAGCTTTCTTT. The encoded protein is CASSLKGDKGKAFF.